This is a list of T cell receptor beta chains from one sample in a study of blood T cell repertoires in COVID-19. Clones were sequenced by immunoSEQ multiplex PCR, and TCRdb holds only the in-frame ones, with some missing. The profile shows 150,000 to 200,000 clones, approximately 90% of them singletons. The sample consisted of peripheral blood. All receptors derive from a man in his fifties or sixties with acute or convalescent COVID-19. The CDR3 runs from the conserved cysteine through the conserved F or W. D genes are given only for firm matches. A row's size may be missing; if present it is once, few, many or a size class.

TRBJ1-5,TRBV2,few,-,CASMIGQADQPQHF,TGTGCCAGCATGATAGGCCAGGCCGATCAGCCCCAGCATTTT
TRBJ2-7,TRBV6-6,-,-,CASSQTDYEQYF,TGTGCCAGCAGCCAGACAGACTACGAGCAGTACTTC
TRBJ2-2,TRBV9,-,-,CASSPQAGATGELFF,TGTGCCAGCAGCCCTCAAGCGGGCGCCACCGGGGAGCTGTTTTTT
TRBJ2-1,TRBV10-3,-,TRBD2,CAISDEREIDEQFF,TGTGCCATCAGTGACGAGCGGGAGATCGATGAGCAGTTCTTC
TRBJ1-4,TRBV6-5,-,-,CASSYSGRRDEKLFF,TGTGCCAGCAGTTACTCCGGCCGGCGGGATGAAAAACTGTTTTTT
TRBJ1-5,TRBV6-5,-,-,CASSTKSYRQPQHF,TGTGCCAGCAGTACGAAGTCCTACCGGCAGCCCCAGCATTTT
TRBJ1-3,TRBV5-1,-,-,CASSSGSSGNTIYF,TGCGCCAGCAGCTCGGGGTCCTCTGGAAACACCATATATTTT
TRBJ1-2,TRBV19,-,TRBD1,CASRGRIGYTF,TGTGCCAGCAGGGGGCGTATTGGCTACACCTTC
TRBJ2-2,TRBV12-5,-,TRBD1,CASGRDRALIGELFF,TGTGCTAGTGGACGGGACAGGGCCTTGATCGGGGAGCTGTTTTTT
TRBJ2-7,TRBV5-1,-,-,CASSLAGKGYEQYF,TGCGCCAGCAGCTTGGCGGGGAAAGGCTACGAGCAGTACTTC
TRBJ2-3,TRBV9,-,TRBD2,CASGRGAPTDTQYF,TGTGCCAGCGGGCGGGGGGCCCCTACAGATACGCAGTATTTT
TRBJ1-6,TRBV19,-,-,CASTEGLIRNSPLHF,TGTGCCAGTACCGAGGGACTAATACGAAATTCACCCCTCCACTTT
TRBJ2-3,TRBV5-6,-,-,CASSLGLTTDTQYF,TGTGCCAGCAGCCTGGGACTTACAACAGATACGCAGTATTTT
TRBJ1-1,TRBV29-1,-,-,CSVNPGQNTEAFF,TGCAGCGTTAATCCGGGACAAAACACTGAAGCTTTCTTT
TRBJ2-5,TRBV9,-,TRBD1,CASSVSAGGETQYF,TGTGCCAGCAGCGTAAGCGCAGGGGGAGAGACCCAGTACTTC
TRBJ2-7,TRBV19,-,TRBD1,CASSGTATYEQYF,TGTGCCAGTAGTGGGACAGCCACCTACGAGCAGTACTTC
TRBJ1-2,TRBV14,-,-,CASSQDLRAGYTF,TGTGCCAGCAGCCAAGATCTCAGGGCGGGCTACACCTTC
TRBJ1-6,TRBV21-1,-,-,CASSKQRSIGNSPLHF,TGTGCCAGCAGCAAACAGAGGAGCATCGGGAATTCACCCCTCCACTTT
TRBJ1-2,TRBV18,-,-,CASSLQGADGYTF,TGTGCCAGCTCACTACAGGGAGCGGATGGCTACACCTTC
TRBJ1-1,TRBV7-3,-,TRBD1,CASSTDRTTEAFF,TGTGCCAGCAGCACGGACAGGACCACTGAAGCTTTCTTT
TRBJ1-1,TRBV10-2,-,TRBD1,CASRRTGDTEAFF,TGCGCCAGCAGACGGACAGGAGACACTGAAGCTTTCTTT
TRBJ1-3,TRBV9,once,-,CASSTLLGSLGNTIYF,TGTGCCAGCAGCACCCTACTCGGGTCTCTGGGAAACACCATATATTTT